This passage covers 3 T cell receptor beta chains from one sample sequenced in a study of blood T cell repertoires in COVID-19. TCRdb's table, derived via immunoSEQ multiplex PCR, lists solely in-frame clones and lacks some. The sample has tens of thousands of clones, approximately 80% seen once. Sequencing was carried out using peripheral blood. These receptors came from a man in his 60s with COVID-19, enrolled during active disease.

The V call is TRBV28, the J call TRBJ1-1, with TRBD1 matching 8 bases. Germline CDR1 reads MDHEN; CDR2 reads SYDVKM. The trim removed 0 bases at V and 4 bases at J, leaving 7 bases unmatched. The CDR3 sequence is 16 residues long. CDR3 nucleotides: TGTGCCAGCAGTTTATGGGGAACAGGGGGGGTCACTGAAGCTTTCTTT. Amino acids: CASSLWGTGGVTEAFF.

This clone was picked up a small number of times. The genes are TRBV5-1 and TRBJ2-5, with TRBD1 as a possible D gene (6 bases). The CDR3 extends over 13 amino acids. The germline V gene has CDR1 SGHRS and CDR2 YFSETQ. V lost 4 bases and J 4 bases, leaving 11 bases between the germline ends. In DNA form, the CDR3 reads TGCGCCAGCAGCCCAGGGACAAGAGAGACCCAGTACTTC. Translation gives CASSPGTRETQYF. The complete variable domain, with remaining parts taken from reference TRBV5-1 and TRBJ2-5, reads KAGVTQTPRYLIKTRGQQVTLSCSPISGHRSVSWYQQTPGQGLQFLFEYFSETQRNKGNFPGRFSGRQFSNSRSEMNVSTLELGDSALYLCASSPGTRETQYFGPGTRLLVL.

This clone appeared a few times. This CDR3 reads CASTRGTGAPTEAFF. In DNA form, the CDR3 reads TGTGCCAGCACCCGCGGTACAGGGGCACCGACTGAAGCTTTCTTT. The chain recombines TRBV6-5 with TRBJ1-1; 7 nucleotides line up with TRBD1. The junction had 13 bases not matched to a gene; V was cut back by 7 bases and J by 5 bases. Germline loops: CDR1 MNHEY, CDR2 SVGAGI. This CDR3 is built from 15 residues.